Listed here is a single T cell receptor (beta chain). These data come from a study of CD8 T cells in ankylosing spondylitis. Germline values: CDR1 GTSNPN, CDR2 SVGIG (reference sequence). There are 14 residues in the CDR3. V shed 3 bases and J shed 1 base, with 13 bases lying between them. TCRdb processed the 5' RACE reads anew with MiXCR; each CDR3 protein has one entry. The table lists approximately 200,000 distinct CDR3 sequences, 13% of them singletons. The clonotype was recovered from a male donor with ankylosing spondylitis or in good health (not recorded which). The chain has TRBV30 and TRBJ2-7; D is uncertain. Sequencing was done on a sample of blood, either unsorted or a sorted T cell fraction (not recorded which). CDR3 sequence reads: CAWSPWKLSYEQYF. CDR3 bases: TGTGCCTGGAGCCCCTGGAAGCTTTCCTACGAGCAGTACTTC.